This T cell receptor (beta chain) was found in a study of cytomegalovirus exposure and HLA in healthy donors (dated by TCRdb to 2016 to 2017). At the level of the whole study: According to an earlier analysis of 587 of the donors, some 180 million T cells yielded approximately 120 million unique TCR beta sequences and 276 Gb of sequence data. The T cell repertoires of 550 to 850 subjects were profiled by immunosequencing and related to cytomegalovirus serostatus. HLA typing included class I and class II loci at four-digit resolution. Around 320 gigabases of sequencing data and some 85 million unique TCR sequences were included in an early release covering 500 to 750 HLA-typed donors. Because of strong linkage in the cohort, five DR-DQ haplotypes were treated as single units for association and clustering. The genetic ancestry cluster associated with self-reported Caucasian donors included around 76% of the 300 to 450 genotyped donors. Alongside the repertoire data, information on donor age, sex, ethnicity and CMV serostatus was compiled. Every discovery cohort repertoire had been produced on one sequencing platform. In the later analysis, no new phenotypic data were used to find candidate immune exposures; instead, reliance was placed on TCR beta sequences and their occurrence across donors. Besides the first cohort of some 670 subjects, a separate validation cohort made up of around 120 different subjects was used. An earlier analysis of 450 to 750 of the donors used high-throughput TCR beta sequencing to judge whether each TCR beta V gene segment behaved as functional or pseudogenic. To study patterns of TCR occurrence, a later analysis re-analyzed previously published TCR beta repertoires from just over 650 donors and added high-resolution HLA genotyping. In a later genetic analysis, genome-wide SNP genotypes for 398 of the 666 donors were used, and that subset was treated as a discovery cohort. To predict cytomegalovirus infection status, the study combined high-throughput TCR immunosequencing, statistical association of individual TCRs with disease status, and machine learning. The number of typed donors differed by locus: roughly 620-640 for A, B, C, DRB1 and DQB1; some 500 for DQA1; some 590 for DPA1; and 400 to 480 for DPB1. The aim of the study was to test whether cataloging public T cell receptors could identify signatures of past pathogen exposure. Among some 400 genotyped donors of the cohort, an average of 235,054 unique TCR beta nucleotide sequences were sequenced per donor, around 20% of them non-productive.

From the cysteine through the phenylalanine, the CDR3 covers 15 amino acids. The kept DNA is CDR3 alone, 45 bases in frame from the first base. CDR1 and CDR2 are read off the germline V gene (reference sequence) as SEHNR and FQNEAQ. The cohort consisted of 600 or so healthy bone marrow donors. Cohort members were all nominally healthy when sampled, although unrecorded immune exposures were likely present. The donor tested CMV seronegative and was one of the 352 seronegative cohort members. A peripheral blood sample was provided by each donor, and peripheral blood mononuclear cells were used for TCR beta sequencing. The Qiagen DNeasy Blood Extraction Kit was used to extract genomic DNA from the blood cell samples. Paper-wide results and their limitations: Correlated functional status among segregating V segments might be attributable to linkage disequilibrium, but an unknown experimental factor could not be ruled out. A group of highly shared sequence variants was considered likely to be a technical artifact of the sequencing pipeline. Immune exposure information for the cohort was limited to CMV serostatus. When HLA alleles, especially DR and DQ, strongly co-occurred, TCR associations were difficult to assign to individual alleles. According to a later analysis, most CMV-associated TCR beta chains appeared to be HLA-restricted, and the HLA associations seemed to be driven largely by CMV exposure. A total of fewer than 200 TCR beta chains were listed by the study as associated with cytomegalovirus. In this cohort, only TCR beta chains were sequenced, and detectable features were limited by the absence of alpha or paired-chain data. A further reported finding was that TCR beta sequences accurately predicted the HLA-A and HLA-B alleles for most subjects in the first cohort. According to a later analysis, TCR association rates differed among HLA loci, with DRB1 alleles showing the most associated TCRs and HLA-C alleles showing the fewest. Sequencing depth was assumed to be roughly uniform across donors in the presence/absence analyses, though that assumption may not hold. At a false discovery rate of 0.05, a later analysis linked 16,951 TCR beta sequences to specific HLA alleles. In a later analysis, several top co-occurrence clusters were reported to appear linked to parvovirus B19, influenza, CMV and Epstein-Barr virus. In a later analysis, HLA-associated TCR beta chains were found to be more clonally expanded and to have lower generation probabilities than equally common non-associated chains. Most TCR sequences were observed very rarely across donors, whereas some public TCRs were present in many individuals. In a later genetic analysis, fewer N-insertions in productive TCRs were reported among donors in an Asian-associated ancestry cluster than the roughly 700-donor mean. A later genetic analysis associated a missense DCLRE1C variant with V-gene and J-gene trimming of TCR beta chains, and an independent cohort replicated the association. Because HLA typing was missing for some donors at each locus, association tests included only the typed subset. According to the authors, the approach could potentially be generalized to other disease states and immunological phenotypes. In vitro tests confirmed that three of the cytomegalovirus-associated TCR beta chains recognize cytomegalovirus antigens. Some IMGT-functional V segments, including TRBV6-2 and TRBV6-3, could not be distinguished by the 87-base-pair reads and were therefore excluded. Approximately 16 rarely observed V segments, including chromosome 9 orphons, were excluded from the earlier analysis of several hundred of the donors because counts were too low. In an earlier analysis of more than 500 of the donors, most TCR beta V segments appeared in productive rearrangements about 87% or about 30% of the time, broadly matching IMGT annotations. The classifier was reported to diagnose cytomegalovirus status with high specificity and sensitivity in both the original cohort and the validation cohort.

Concerning this clone itself: No cognate antigen has been identified for it. The junction departs from the called germline gene at one end, perhaps through a read error.

Libraries were built with the immunoSEQ multiplex PCR assay. The multiplex PCR relied on a mix of 60 forward primers for TCR Vbeta segments and 13 reverse primers for TCR Jbeta segments. A multiplex PCR assay on genomic DNA amplified the CDR3 region of rearranged TCR beta genes. The amplified TCR beta libraries were sequenced on the Illumina HiSeq System as 87-base-pair reads. Per the original workflow: Across the 666 repertoires, a later analysis counted tens of millions of unique TCR beta chains, 9 million to 14 million of which were shared by at least two donors. Raw reads were error-corrected and collapsed into unique sequences by a nearest-neighbor algorithm in which closely related sequences were merged to remove PCR and sequencing errors. To assign V, D and J gene segments, CDR3 sequences were aligned to IMGT reference sequences. For a sequence to be retained, at least a six-nucleotide match to both a V gene segment and a J gene segment was required. A rearrangement was called productive if the CDR3 had no stop codons and remained in frame with V and J, and every other rearrangement was called non-productive. CDR3 was defined according to IMGT convention as the region running from the second conserved V-encoded cysteine to the conserved J-encoded phenylalanine. The earlier analysis of about 610 of the donors excluded sequences that lacked an unambiguous match to a single V gene segment. An earlier analysis of 587 of the donors classified V segments as functional when productive rearrangements were above 56.7% and as segregating when the standard deviation between donors was above 5%. A statistical classification framework was built to diagnose cytomegalovirus status from the catalog of TCR beta chain sequences. In a later analysis, V and J genes were assigned by comparing TCR nucleotide sequences against IMGT/GENE-DB human TR gene sequences. In a later analysis, CDR3 sequences and most-parsimonious VDJ recombination scenarios were assigned using the TCRdist pipeline. In a later analysis, each TCR beta chain was defined by its CDR3 amino acid sequence together with its V-gene family, and reads without a unique V-gene family were excluded. To address suspected cross-contamination and a sequencing artifact, a later analysis removed approximately 600 highly shared, low-generation-probability nucleotide sequences. For each public chain, a later analysis derived a clonal expansion index from normalized ranks of inferred template counts within each repertoire. In a later analysis, generation probabilities were computed with a VDJ recombination model fitted to out-of-frame rearrangements, and the resulting probabilities were checked against IGoR. Hypergeometric tests were used in a later analysis to score TCR-TCR, TCR-HLA and TCR-CMV co-occurrence, with a repertoire-size bias correction applied to the TCR pairs. False discovery rates were estimated in a later analysis by permuting HLA or CMV assignments 20 times. In a later analysis, co-occurring TCRs were grouped with DBSCAN, and TCRdist sequence similarity was added when clustering was performed within HLA-allele-positive subsets. Repertoires with fewer than 30,000 or more than 120,000 public chains were left out of co-occurrence clustering, as were five repertoires with anomalous nucleotide sharing. TCRdb carries this immuneACCESS record with in-frame sequences only. Its versions omit some clonotypes, under half of them owing to an unresolved V gene in the studies checked, with the rest unexplained. D and trimming come from the DNA, and the V and J calls and clone size come from that table. This sample has approximately 180,000 clones in its table, and about 76% of those were observed once. Around 1.5% of the sample lies in the top ten.

This TCR came from a woman between 45 and 65 years old in good health and CMV-seronegative. This chain is built from TRBV7-9 and TRBJ1-1; no D gene call is confident. The material sequenced was PBMCs. At the DNA level, the sequence is TGTTCCAGCAGCCCATCAGGAGGTTTCAACACTGAAGCTTTCTTT. Its coded protein is CSSSPSGGFNTEAFF.